Listed below are T cell receptor beta chains from one sample, sequenced in a study of blood T cell repertoires in COVID-19. Some clones are missing from TCRdb's copy, which holds only in-frame ones; the method was immunoSEQ multiplex PCR. The data show some 340,000 clones, around 83% seen once. Material for sequencing was PBMCs or T cells enriched from blood (not recorded which). The source is a woman aged 45-60 years who had recovered from COVID-19. Both conserved end residues are part of each CDR3.

>TRBV19
CASSSGGGNQPQHF
>TRBV3-1/TRBV3-2
CASSQSWAGNTIYF
>TRBV19
CASSIGAGYTF
>TRBV30
CAWGLAGVEEQYF
>TRBV6-5
CASSNRVYEQYF
>TRBV24-1
CATRRDRDRAWNTEAFF
>TRBV10-1
CARQGGGRYLVYGCTF
>TRBV30
CARSLKKNTEAFF
>TRBV7-8
CASSLGAAGQNLNYGYTF
>TRBV27
CASSLSILTAEAFF
>TRBV27
CASSQTRNYEQYF
>TRBV12-3/TRBV12-4
CASSFMNTEAFF
>TRBV18
CASSPGHEGASPLHF
>TRBV5-1
CASSLGQGDEQYF
>TRBV11-2
CASSPNTKYTF
>TRBV20-1
CSASLGPVGNEQFF
>TRBV25-1
CASSGPGQGPPGSPLHF
>TRBV19
CASSWAGINYGYTF
>TRBV4-3
CASSQGWTVLYF
>TRBV7-2
CASSLGFGTGPPLHF
>TRBV28
CASRVGRTGNFNEQFF
>TRBV19
CASSIFPRYEQFF
>TRBV9
CASSAGQGARDEQYF
>TRBV4-3
CASSQGVGQGASHTDTQYF
>TRBV11-3
CASSLGQIYGYTF
>TRBV6-2/TRBV6-3
CASSYSDTSGRYEQFF
>TRBV30
CAWSILRYYTF
>TRBV7-2
CASSLAVGSTEAFF
>TRBV2
CASSDFGIEQFF
>TRBV3-1/TRBV3-2
CASSPRQSNQPQHF
>TRBV10-2
CASGTATYEQYF
>TRBV6-2/TRBV6-3
CASSSTDRIYGYTF
>TRBV15
CATSSDRYSGGYTF
>TRBV18
CASSPGMGAGSYEQYF
>TRBV29-1
CSVEGTGSNTEAFF
>TRBV11-2
CASSLGLTTSGGAFF
>TRBV9
CASSVGGDGVSPLHF
>TRBV3-1/TRBV3-2
CASSQDGGGAFF
>TRBV4-1
CASSQDSSGRAYEQYF
>TRBV6-2/TRBV6-3
CASSWNPGQGPSYEQYF
>TRBV25-1
CASSGGQGYTF
>TRBV7-9
CASSYLRGGNTEAFF
>TRBV28
CASSGNQPQHF
>TRBV19
CASMGTGVDPGNTIYF
>TRBV27
CASSSGGAAFF
>TRBV9
CASSPHRPRGLRQNTEAFF
>TRBV4-1
CASSQGLLISYEQYF
>TRBV9
CASSVGLTGSGDHGYTF
>TRBV5-1
CASSPELAGARLLYNEQFF
>TRBV4-1
CASSQLTSGRFNEQFF
>TRBV3-1/TRBV3-2
CASSQGAGVSYEQYF
>TRBV6-1
CASSEYQVPKYGYTF
>TRBV3-1/TRBV3-2
CASSRGRGYTF
>TRBV25-1
CASSELRVSGPSYEQYF
>TRBV2
CASEGQTNEKLFF
>TRBV3-1/TRBV3-2
CASSQDIAGAGETQYF
>TRBV11-1
CASRFQGGEAFF